A selection of T cell receptor beta chains follows, all from one sample in a study of vaccination effects on CD4 cells after COVID-19. These receptors' antigens are unknown. Data came from immunoSEQ multiplex PCR; TCRdb stores just in-frame clones and leaves some out. The sample carries fewer than 25,000 clones, 72% recorded once. Specimen: CD4+ T cells from PBMCs cultured with HCoV-NL63 spike peptides, collected after COVID-19 vaccination. These receptor sequences come from a human donor who received a COVID-19 vaccine. CDR3s include the opening cysteine and the closing phenylalanine or tryptophan. Fields, in order: clone size, CDR3 length, V gene, J gene, D gene, CDR3 DNA, CDR3 protein. A D gene is named only where the DNA matches it firmly. Part of the rows lack a size; the others show once, few, many or a class for expanded clones.

abundance: few
len: 16
v_gene: TRBV5-4
j_gene: TRBJ1-3
d_gene: .
CDR3nt: TGTGCCAGCAGCTTGGGGGGCAGCGGGGGCCGAAACACCATATATTTT
CDR3aa: CASSLGGSGGRNTIYF

abundance: .
len: 14
v_gene: TRBV19
j_gene: TRBJ1-4
d_gene: TRBD1
CDR3nt: TGTGCCAGTAGAAGGGACAGGTACGATGAAAAACTGTTTTTT
CDR3aa: CASRRDRYDEKLFF

abundance: .
len: 15
v_gene: TRBV6-5
j_gene: TRBJ2-5
d_gene: TRBD2
CDR3nt: TGTGCCAGCAATCCGCTAGCGGGGGGAGGAGAGACCCAGTACTTC
CDR3aa: CASNPLAGGGETQYF

abundance: few
len: 16
v_gene: TRBV30
j_gene: TRBJ1-6
d_gene: TRBD1
CDR3nt: TGTGCCTGGAGCCGGGACAGGGCCGCTAATAATTCACCCCTCCACTTT
CDR3aa: CAWSRDRAANNSPLHF

abundance: few
len: 15
v_gene: TRBV6-4
j_gene: TRBJ2-3
d_gene: TRBD2
CDR3nt: TGTGCCAGCAGTGCACTAGCGGGGGGCACAGATACGCAGTATTTT
CDR3aa: CASSALAGGTDTQYF

abundance: .
len: 16
v_gene: TRBV5-6
j_gene: TRBJ2-3
d_gene: TRBD2
CDR3nt: TGTGCCAGCAGCTTGGTGGGACTAGCGGACACAGATACGCAGTATTTT
CDR3aa: CASSLVGLADTDTQYF

abundance: few
len: 15
v_gene: TRBV5-4
j_gene: TRBJ1-1
d_gene: TRBD1
CDR3nt: TGTGCCAGCAGCTCGAGGGGACAGCTAAACACTGAAGCTTTCTTT
CDR3aa: CASSSRGQLNTEAFF

abundance: .
len: 12
v_gene: TRBV5-4
j_gene: TRBJ2-1
d_gene: .
CDR3nt: TGTGCCAGCAGCTGGATGACTTCTAAGCAGTTCTTC
CDR3aa: CASSWMTSKQFF

abundance: .
len: 15
v_gene: TRBV18
j_gene: TRBJ1-4
d_gene: .
CDR3nt: TGTGCCAGCTCCAGGGGTATTGCAACTAATGAAAAACTGTTTTTT
CDR3aa: CASSRGIATNEKLFF

abundance: .
len: 14
v_gene: TRBV5-1
j_gene: TRBJ2-5
d_gene: TRBD2
CDR3nt: TGCGCCAGCAGTCCGGGGGGGCACCAAGAGACCCAGTACTTC
CDR3aa: CASSPGGHQETQYF